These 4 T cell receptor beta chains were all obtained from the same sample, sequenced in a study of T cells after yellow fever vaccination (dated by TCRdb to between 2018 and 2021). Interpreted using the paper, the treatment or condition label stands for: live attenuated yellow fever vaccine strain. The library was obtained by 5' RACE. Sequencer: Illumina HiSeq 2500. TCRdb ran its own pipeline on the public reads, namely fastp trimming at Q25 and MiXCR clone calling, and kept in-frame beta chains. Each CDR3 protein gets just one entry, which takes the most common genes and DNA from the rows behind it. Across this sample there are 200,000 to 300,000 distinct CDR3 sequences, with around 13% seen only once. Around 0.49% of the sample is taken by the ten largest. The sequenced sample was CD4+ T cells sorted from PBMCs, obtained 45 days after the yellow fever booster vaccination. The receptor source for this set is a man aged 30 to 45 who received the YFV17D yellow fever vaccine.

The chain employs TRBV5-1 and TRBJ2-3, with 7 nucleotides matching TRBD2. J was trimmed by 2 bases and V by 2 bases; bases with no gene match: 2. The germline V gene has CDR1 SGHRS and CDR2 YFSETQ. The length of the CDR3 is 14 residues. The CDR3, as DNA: TGCGCCAGCAGCTTCGGGGACTACACAGATACGCAGTATTTT. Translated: CASSFGDYTDTQYF. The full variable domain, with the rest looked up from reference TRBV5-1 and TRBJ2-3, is KAGVTQTPRYLIKTRGQQVTLSCSPISGHRSVSWYQQTPGQGLQFLFEYFSETQRNKGNFPGRFSGRQFSNSRSEMNVSTLELGDSALYLCASSFGDYTDTQYFGPGTRLTVL.

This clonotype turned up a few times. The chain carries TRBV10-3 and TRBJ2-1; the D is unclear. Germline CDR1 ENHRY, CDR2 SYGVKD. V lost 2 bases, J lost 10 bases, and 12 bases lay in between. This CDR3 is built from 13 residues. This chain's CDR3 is CAISESRAEEQFF. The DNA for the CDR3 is TGTGCCATCAGTGAGAGCCGAGCTGAGGAGCAGTTCTTC.

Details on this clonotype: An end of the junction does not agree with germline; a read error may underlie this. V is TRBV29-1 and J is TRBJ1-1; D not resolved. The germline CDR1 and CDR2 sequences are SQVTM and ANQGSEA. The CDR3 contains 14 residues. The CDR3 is CSIEVGGPNTEAFF. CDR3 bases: TGCAGCATTGAAGTTGGAGGGCCCAACACTGAAGCTTTCTTT.

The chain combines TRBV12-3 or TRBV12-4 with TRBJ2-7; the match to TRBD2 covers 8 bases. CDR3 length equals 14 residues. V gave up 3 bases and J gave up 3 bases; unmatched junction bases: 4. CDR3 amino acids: CASSLREALYEQYF. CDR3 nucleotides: TGTGCCAGCAGTTTGCGGGAGGCTCTCTACGAGCAGTACTTC.